This is a list of T cell receptor beta chains from one sample in a study of control samples from healthy donors and cancer patients. Sequencing was performed with immunoSEQ multiplex PCR; in TCRdb, only in-frame clones are kept and a portion is missing. The sample holds about 92,000 clones, roughly 86% seen once. Sequenced input: blood. The source is a woman aged 55-69 years in good health. Both conserved end residues are part of each CDR3. Each record gives: D gene, clone size, CDR3 length, J gene, V gene, CDR3 protein, CDR3 DNA. The D gene is left open where the match is weak. Expanded clones get a size class; other rows say once, few or many, or leave the size out.

>-|-|15|TRBJ2-1|TRBV7-8
CASSPGAGNLNEQFF
TGTGCCAGCAGCCCGGGGGCAGGAAACCTCAATGAGCAGTTCTTC
>TRBD1|-|16|TRBJ1-2|TRBV5-6
CASSLFTGDRPYGYTF
TGTGCCAGCAGCTTGTTCACAGGGGATAGGCCTTATGGCTACACCTTC
>-|-|11|TRBJ1-2|TRBV28
CASSSTYGYTF
TGTGCCAGCAGTTCTACATATGGCTACACCTTC
>-|once|14|TRBJ1-3|TRBV10-1
CASSEGSSGNTIYF
TGCGCCAGCAGTGAGGGAAGCTCTGGAAACACCATATATTTT
>-|-|13|TRBJ1-1|TRBV29-1
CSVEDVGGTEAFF
TGCAGCGTTGAAGATGTTGGGGGCACTGAAGCTTTCTTT
>-|-|15|TRBJ2-1|TRBV5-1
CASSLVTGTYNEQFF
TGCGCCAGCAGCTTGGTAACAGGCACGTACAATGAGCAGTTCTTC
>-|-|16|TRBJ1-4|TRBV6-5
CASSYSPSATNEKLFF
TGTGCCAGCAGTTACTCGCCGAGCGCAACTAATGAAAAACTGTTTTTT
>-|few|13|TRBJ2-5|TRBV4-1
CASSQAASETQYF
TGCGCCAGCAGCCAAGCCGCGAGTGAGACCCAGTACTTC
>-|-|13|TRBJ2-7|TRBV12-3/TRBV12-4
CASSLGGKYEQYF
TGTGCCAGCAGTTTAGGGGGCAAATACGAGCAGTACTTC
>TRBD2|few|19|TRBJ2-2|TRBV6-4
CASREGCRTIAGPERELFF
TGTGCCAGCAGGGAAGGCTGTCGCACGATAGCGGGGCCCGAGAGGGAGCTGTTTTTT
>-|-|19|TRBJ1-6|TRBV3-1/TRBV3-2
CASSHPQGRSSSYNSPLHF
TGTGCCAGCAGCCACCCACAGGGACGGTCTAGCTCCTATAATTCACCCCTCCACTTT
>TRBD2|once|14|TRBJ2-5|TRBV2
CASSEFEGGETQYF
TGTGCCAGCAGTGAATTTGAGGGAGGGGAGACCCAGTACTTC
>TRBD1|-|14|TRBJ1-2|TRBV6-1
CASSEGQGDYGYTF
TGTGCCAGCAGTGAGGGACAGGGAGACTATGGCTACACCTTC